The text below deals with one TCR beta chain. As yet, its antigen is unknown. CDR1 and CDR2 (germline): MNHEY, SVGEGT. The junction had 15 bases not matched to a gene; V was cut back by 6 bases and J by 4 bases. The CDR3 length is 16 residues. Alongside a J-beta primer mix, a sample-barcoded 5' primer served in a second PCR lasting roughly 7 to 11 cycles. TCRdb reprocessed the 5' RACE reads with MiXCR, giving one entry per CDR3 protein. The table records 1.5 million to 1.8 million distinct CDR3 sequences, around 40% of them present only once. The data are from a study of blood T cells in healthy people across ages. Overall study results and limits: Per million T cells, TCR beta diversity dropped about linearly as age rose. Naive T cell percentage and TCR beta diversity correlated strongly. Unsorted PBMCs ruled out conclusive naive versus antigen-experienced comparison.

This rearrangement joins TRBV6-2 or TRBV6-3 to TRBJ2-7, with 7 bases aligning to TRBD2. Sample: blood. The origin of this receptor is a woman aged 18 to 35 in good health. CDR3 in DNA: TGTGCCAGCAGAGACCATGGGACTACGAGGTCTTACGAGCAGTACTTC. The encoded protein is CASRDHGTTRSYEQYF.